These 29 T cell receptor beta chains share one sample of origin, sequenced in a study of control samples from healthy donors and cancer patients. Assay used: immunoSEQ multiplex PCR; TCRdb lists only in-frame clones, some missing. The repertoire holds approximately 100,000 clones, with around nine tenths as singletons. The sequencing input was PBMCs. These receptors all come from a man aged 55-75 years with lung cancer.

The sample holds one count of this clone. An end of the junction differs from the germline gene, which may be a read error. The chain recombines TRBV5-1 with TRBJ2-2; the match to TRBD1 covers 7 bases. CDR1 is SGHRS and CDR2 is YFSETQ in the germline V gene. CDR3 length equals 16 residues. CDR3 amino acids: CASSLIPTGNAGELFF. DNA of the CDR3: TGCGCCAGCAGCTTGATTCCGACAGGGAACGCCGGGGAGCTGTTTTTT.

The V and J genes are TRBV5-6 and TRBJ1-1, with no clear D. This CDR3 is built from 12 residues. Trimming took 0 bases from V and 7 from J, leaving 7 bases between them. The V gene's germline CDR1 is SGHDT and CDR2 YYEEEE. CDR3 amino acids: CASSLVGGEAFF. In nucleotides, the CDR3 is TGTGCCAGCAGCTTGGTGGGCGGTGAAGCTTTCTTT.

Points on this clone: The identical CDR3 is also encoded by other nucleotide sequences in the sample. This rearrangement joins TRBV4-1 to TRBJ1-2; 7 bases map to TRBD1. Germline values: CDR1 MGHRA, CDR2 YSYEKL. Trimming cost V 0 bases and J 5 bases; bases outside gene matches: 6. The CDR3 contains 15 residues. The CDR3 coding sequence is TGCGCCAGCAGCCAAGACTTACAGGGGAGGTATGGCTACACCTTC. It translates to CASSQDLQGRYGYTF.

This clone was seen a single time. The V and J genes are TRBV2 and TRBJ1-5; perhaps TRBD1 as D (6 bases). Germline V gene lookup returns CDR1 SNHLY and CDR2 FYNNEI. V shed 4 bases and J shed 4 bases, with 14 bases lying between them. This CDR3 region has 15 residues. This CDR3 reads CASSVVGGQNQPQHF. CDR3 nucleotide sequence: TGTGCCAGCAGTGTGGTAGGGGGGCAAAATCAGCCCCAGCATTTT.

The V call is TRBV21-1, the J call TRBJ2-2; the table calls TRBD2, which could not be checked here. TRBV21-1 is a listed pseudogene. The CDR3 contains 19 residues. The CDR3 DNA follows: TGTGCCAGCAGCAAAGCCACGGGACTAGCGGGGGGCCGCACCGGGGAGCTGTTTTTT. Translated, it gives CASSKATGLAGGRTGELFF.

This clone was seen more than once but under ten times. The gene calls are TRBV24-1 and TRBJ1-4; D uncertain. The germline V and J ends were trimmed by 11 bases and 8 bases, with 8 bases remaining between them. The CDR3 consists of 10 residues. Germline CDR1 reads KGHDR; CDR2 reads SFDVKD. This chain's CDR3 is CAIDREKLFF. Written as DNA, the CDR3 is TGTGCCATCGACCGAGAAAAACTGTTTTTT.

V is TRBV5-6 and J is TRBJ2-2; D unclear. Trimming took off 3 bases at V and 5 bases at J, with 14 bases between the two ends. There are 15 residues in the CDR3. Looked up from germline, CDR1 is SGHDT and CDR2 is YYEEEE. The CDR3 here is CASSSQKIGTGELFF. The CDR3 DNA sequence: TGTGCCAGCAGCTCACAAAAGATTGGGACCGGGGAGCTGTTTTTT.

J is TRBJ2-3 and V is TRBV5-1; maybe TRBD1 (5 bases). Germline V lookup: CDR1 SGHRS, CDR2 YFSETQ. The CDR3 totals 14 residues. With 0 bases removed from V and 5 bases from J, the gap between germline ends came to 10 bases. The CDR3 reads CASSLAREGDTQYF. Written as DNA, the CDR3 is TGCGCCAGCAGCTTGGCCAGGGAAGGAGATACGCAGTATTTT.

The V gene is TRBV5-1, the J gene TRBJ2-7; possibly TRBD2 for D (7 bases). Per germline, CDR1 SGHRS and CDR2 YFSETQ. The CDR3 is 15 amino acids. Trimming pared 3 bases from V and 5 bases from J, leaving 18 bases between. CDR3 protein: CASSWAPGGQNEQYF. DNA of the CDR3: TGCGCCAGCAGCTGGGCACCGGGGGGCCAGAACGAGCAGTACTTC.

This chain links TRBV29-1 with TRBJ1-4, with a tentative D call TRBD1 (6 bases). Germline V lookup: CDR1 SQVTM, CDR2 ANQGSEA. Trimming took off 3 bases at V and 4 bases at J, with 6 bases between the two ends. The CDR3 runs to 12 residues. The CDR3 DNA reads TGCAGCGTTGACAGGGGTAATGAAAAACTGTTTTTT. Amino acids: CSVDRGNEKLFF. Combining the CDR3 with reference TRBV29-1 and TRBJ1-4 gives the whole variable domain SAVISQKPSRDICQRGTSLTIQCQVDSQVTMMFWYRQQPGQSLTLIATANQGSEATYESGFVIDKFPISRPNLTFSTLTVSNMSPEDSSIYLCSVDRGNEKLFFGSGTQLSVL.

This clone was seen only a few times. V usage is TRBV30 and J usage is TRBJ1-6, with D maybe TRBD1 (5 bases). The CDR3 contains 13 residues. The germline V and J ends were trimmed by 4 bases and 7 bases, with 11 bases remaining between them. Germline CDR1 GTSNPN, CDR2 SVGIG (reference sequence). In DNA form, the CDR3 reads TGTGCCTGGAAGGGGCTTTCCAATTCACCCCTCCACTTT. It is translated as CAWKGLSNSPLHF.

The chain couples TRBV18 to TRBJ2-5; the D call may be TRBD1 or TRBD2 (5 bases each). The V and J ends lost 4 bases and 7 bases respectively, with 13 bases between them. The CDR3 is 13 residues long. Germline V CDR1 and CDR2: KGHSH, LQKENI. CDR3 sequence: CASSLERDGTQYF. CDR3 nucleotides: TGTGCCAGCTCACTGGAAAGGGACGGGACCCAGTACTTC. The variable domain in full, completed from reference TRBV18 and TRBJ2-5, reads NAGVMQNPRHLVRRRGQEARLRCSPMKGHSHVYWYRQLPEEGLKFMVYLQKENIIDESGMPKERFSAEFPKEGPSILRIQQVVRGDSAAYFCASSLERDGTQYFGPGTRLLVL.

The rearrangement links TRBV14 to TRBJ2-5; D call uncertain. Germline assignment: CDR1 SGHDN and CDR2 FVKESK. The CDR3 length is 14 residues. V was trimmed by 2 bases and J by 4 bases, leaving 11 bases between them. DNA of the CDR3: TGTGCCAGCAGCCAATCGGCAGGCCCAGAGACCCAGTACTTC. Residues: CASSQSAGPETQYF.

The V and J genes are TRBV5-8 and TRBJ1-6, with a possible D match to TRBD1 (6 bases). The V end lost 0 bases, the J end lost 0 bases, and 10 bases lay between the germline ends. The CDR3 runs 17 residues. The germline gives CDR1 SGHTS, CDR2 YDEGEE. The CDR3 DNA follows: TGTGCCAGCAGCTTGGCCGACAGGAGCTCCTATAATTCACCCCTCCACTTT. Its translation: CASSLADRSSYNSPLHF.

The gene calls are TRBV5-1 and TRBJ2-1; no firm D call. Trimming took 0 bases from V and 0 from J, leaving 4 bases between them. This CDR3 is 14 amino acids long. Germline V lookup: CDR1 SGHRS, CDR2 YFSETQ. CDR3 nucleotides: TGCGCCAGCAGCTTGGAGTTCTCCTACAATGAGCAGTTCTTC. Translation gives CASSLEFSYNEQFF.

The chain is built from TRBV5-1 and TRBJ1-1; TRBD1 might be the D (5 bases). V was cut by 4 bases and J by 1 base, with 14 bases left in between. Germline CDR1 is SGHRS and CDR2 is YFSETQ. This CDR3 is built from 15 residues. Written as DNA, the CDR3 is TGCGCCAGCAGCGACATAGGGGTTCCGAACACTGAAGCTTTCTTT. Protein: CASSDIGVPNTEAFF.

This chain links TRBV9 with TRBJ2-5; D is perhaps TRBD1 (5 bases). Deletions cut 4 bases from V and 5 bases from J, with 9 bases between. Looked up from germline, CDR1 is SGDLS and CDR2 is YYNGEE. This CDR3 has 12 amino acids. CDR3 in amino acids: CASSLRGETQYF. The CDR3 DNA sequence: TGTGCCAGCAGCCTAAGGGGTGAGACCCAGTACTTC.

The CDR3: CSVHGTSGASDTQYF. The CDR3 region has the DNA TGCAGCGTACACGGGACTAGCGGGGCCTCAGATACGCAGTATTTT. J is TRBJ2-3 and V is TRBV29-1, with 13 bases fitting TRBD2. CDR1 is SQVTM and CDR2 is ANQGSEA in the germline V gene. With V trimmed by 6 bases and J by 4 bases, 7 bases remained unmatched. This CDR3 is 15 amino acids long.

This sequence joins TRBV24-1 and TRBJ2-5, with TRBD1 matching 11 bases. CDR1 KGHDR and CDR2 SFDVKD come from the germline V gene. Germline trimming cut 3 bases from V and 5 bases from J; bases unmatched to any gene: 10. This CDR3 is 17 amino acids long. The CDR3 coding sequence is TGTGCCACCAGTGATGGGGCCGGACAGGGGGCTCACGAGACCCAGTACTTC. Protein sequence: CATSDGAGQGAHETQYF.

This clone was seen only once. This chain uses TRBV4-1 with TRBJ1-1; TRBD1 might be the D (6 bases). Trimming removed 2 bases at V and 1 base at J, with 8 bases between. Germline loops: CDR1 MGHRA, CDR2 YSYEKL. The CDR3 runs 14 residues. This CDR3 reads CASSQQGWNTEAFF. Here the CDR3 DNA reads TGCGCCAGCAGCCAACAGGGGTGGAACACTGAAGCTTTCTTT.

Ten or more counts support this clone. J is TRBJ1-6 and V is TRBV10-2, with D tentatively TRBD1 (5 bases). The V and J ends lost 5 bases and 7 bases respectively, with 12 bases between them. CDR3 length: 14 amino acids. Germline V gene data show CDR1 as WSHSY and CDR2 as SAAADI. CDR3 coding DNA: TGCGCCAGCAGTTCTTTGACAGCAAATTCACCCCTCCACTTT. It yields the protein CASSSLTANSPLHF.

The CDR3 protein is CASSQAGSRAGSGELFF. CDR3 DNA sequence: TGTGCCAGCAGTCAGGCAGGGTCCCGCGCGGGCTCCGGGGAGCTGTTTTTT. This sequence joins TRBV25-1 and TRBJ2-2, with D perhaps assigned TRBD1 or TRBD2 (5 bases each). The CDR3 consists of 17 residues. Germline values: CDR1 MGHDK, CDR2 SYGVNS. V gave up 5 bases and J gave up 6 bases, with 22 bases separating them.

This chain connects TRBV4-1 to TRBJ2-2; no clear D. This CDR3 contains 16 residues. The V gene's germline CDR1 is MGHRA and CDR2 YSYEKL. The ends were cut back, 3 bases at V and 6 bases at J, with 17 bases in the middle. The CDR3 spells CASSHVLGSSAGELFF. CDR3 DNA sequence: TGCGCCAGCAGCCATGTGTTGGGGTCCTCGGCCGGGGAGCTGTTTTTT.

V gene TRBV5-1 combines with J gene TRBJ1-6, with 9 bases fitting TRBD1. Germline V gene sequence: CDR1 SGHRS, CDR2 YFSETQ. With V trimmed by 0 bases and J by 9 bases, 13 bases remained unmatched. This CDR3 is built from 18 residues. DNA for the CDR3: TGCGCCAGCAGCTTGGCAGGGGACAGGGTTTTTGGAAGTTCACCCCTCCACTTT. This gives the protein CASSLAGDRVFGSSPLHF. The variable domain in full, with the rest retrieved from reference TRBV5-1 and TRBJ1-6, is KAGVTQTPRYLIKTRGQQVTLSCSPISGHRSVSWYQQTPGQGLQFLFEYFSETQRNKGNFPGRFSGRQFSNSRSEMNVSTLELGDSALYLCASSLAGDRVFGSSPLHFGNGTRLTVT.

The chain joins TRBV13 to TRBJ1-2; 8 nucleotides align to TRBD1. Losses at the gene ends were 5 bases for V and 8 bases for J; bases not matched to a gene: 10. From germline, CDR1 is PRHDT and CDR2 FYEKMQ (reference sequence). The CDR3 is 14 amino acids. CDR3 residues: CASSDPTGARGYTF. DNA for the CDR3: TGTGCCAGCAGCGACCCGACAGGGGCACGAGGCTACACCTTC.

The CDR3 nucleotides read TGTGCCAGCAGGGGACAGGGAAAGAACTCCTACGAGCAGTACGTC. It codes for CASRGQGKNSYEQYV. This chain links TRBV6-5 with TRBJ2-7; 9 bases match TRBD1. Germline loops: CDR1 MNHEY, CDR2 SVGAGI. V shed 6 bases, J shed 0 bases, and the junction held 6 bases outside the gene matches. The CDR3 is 15 amino acids.

The chain joins TRBV5-1 to TRBJ2-5; the D is unclear. The CDR3 length is 11 residues. V gave up 3 bases and J gave up 0 bases, with 0 bases separating them. CDR1 is SGHRS and CDR2 is YFSETQ in the germline V gene. CDR3 DNA: TGCGCCAGCAGCTACCAAGAGACCCAGTACTTC. This sequence encodes CASSYQETQYF.

The J gene is TRBJ1-5, the V gene TRBV4-1; D not certain. Germline V CDR1 and CDR2: MGHRA, YSYEKL. Trimming left V 5 bases short and J 2 bases short, with 19 bases between. CDR3 length: 17 amino acids. DNA of the CDR3: TGCGCCAGCAGCTCCTACCTAGAACCGGCCGGCAATCAGCCCCAGCATTTT. Amino acid sequence: CASSSYLEPAGNQPQHF.

V is TRBV5-1 and J is TRBJ2-1; the D is unclear. Trimming pared 0 bases from V and 9 bases from J, leaving 16 bases between. CDR3 length: 15 residues. Germline V lookup: CDR1 SGHRS, CDR2 YFSETQ. CDR3 in amino acids: CASSLGVVLWGEQFF. Written as DNA, the CDR3 is TGCGCCAGCAGCTTGGGGGTGGTCCTATGGGGTGAGCAGTTCTTC.